This passage covers 2 T cell receptor beta chains from one sample sequenced in a study of T cell repertoires in cytomegalovirus infection. Their antigen targets remain unknown. In TCRdb, the reads were re-called with MiXCR into one record per CDR3 protein. The sample consists of roughly 570,000 distinct CDR3 sequences, around 40% of them appearing once. The material was cultured PBMCs, obtained from culture after CMV antigen stimulation. The receptors derive from a human donor in good health (CMV status not recorded). Some clones in this sample may be carry-over from other donors' samples.

This clonotype has a count of ten or more. V is TRBV5-4 and J is TRBJ1-2, with 7 positions matching TRBD1. Trimming took 4 bases from V and 2 from J; bases not matched to a gene: 2. In germline, CDR1 is SGHNT, CDR2 YYREEE (reference sequence). CDR3 length equals 13 residues. CDR3 sequence (DNA): TGTGCCAGCAGCCCGACAGGGAACTATGGCTACACCTTC. It codes for CASSPTGNYGYTF.

In this sample, this clonotype turned up a few times. The chain has TRBV6-2 or TRBV6-3 and TRBJ2-1, with 9 bases aligning to TRBD2. The V segment lost 6 bases and the J segment 2 bases; nucleotides outside the gene matches: 11. Germline V gives CDR1 MNHEY, CDR2 SVGEGT. The CDR3 spans 17 residues. CDR3 sequence (DNA): TGTGCCAGCAGACGACCGGGACTAGCCGACCCCTACAATGAGCAGTTCTTC. As protein: CASRRPGLADPYNEQFF.